This T cell receptor beta chain was captured in a study of T-cell memory formation after mild COVID-19. This CDR3 comprises 18 residues. Germline trimming cut 0 bases from V and 0 bases from J; bases unmatched to any gene: 8. Germline V lookup: CDR1 DFQATT, CDR2 SNEGSKA (reference sequence). Sample barcodes and UMIs were carried by the TCR alpha and TCR beta cDNA libraries that 5'RACE generated with constant-segment primers. From the 5' RACE reads, TCRdb called clonotypes with MiXCR, one entry per CDR3 protein. The table records hundreds of thousands of distinct CDR3 sequences, roughly 25% of them present only once.

The rearrangement links TRBV20-1 to TRBJ2-1; 10 nucleotides line up with TRBD2. The source of this sequence is an adult woman who had mild COVID-19 (a few samples of this study predate the infection). Cell type and time point are not known. Input material: PBMCs or a T cell subset sorted from them (not recorded which). The DNA for the CDR3 is TGCAGTGCTAGAGATCCAACTAGCGGGACAGGCTCCTACAATGAGCAGTTCTTC. Translating gives CSARDPTSGTGSYNEQFF.